This T cell receptor beta chain was recovered during a study of tumor and adjacent non-tumor tissue in lung cancer (dated by TCRdb to 2016 to 2019). Concerning the study at large: Of the cohort, 12 patients had adenocarcinoma, 2 had squamous cell carcinoma and 1 had small cell lung cancer. Among the 15 or so patients, ages ranged from roughly 31 to 76 years, around 10 were men and 5 were women, and disease was TNM stage I to III. In total, sequencing yielded 125,075,908 productive TCRbeta reads, which works out to an average of about 4.2 million reads per sample. The study compared bulk TCRbeta repertoires from lung tumor tissue and matched distant non-tumor lung tissue of more than 12 lung cancer patients. TCRbeta CDR3 sequencing was performed on 25 to 35 paired specimens, with one tumor sample and one normal lung sample collected per patient. Study-wide conclusions, independent of this receptor: Because peripheral blood was not sequenced, the blood TCRbeta repertoires of the lung cancer patients in the study went unexamined. Younger patients had significantly higher TCR diversity, and higher tumor TCR diversity was associated with shorter overall and disease-free survival. The cohort had only around 15 patients, and the authors noted that larger samples and more detailed clinical data are needed. The top 100 clones accounted for a significantly larger cumulative portion of the repertoire in normal lung than in tumor tissue. TCR diversity (inverse Simpson) was significantly higher in tumor than in normal lung tissue (around 450 vs 150, P = 0.0075, Mann-Whitney U test). The methods do not name the sequencing platform or mention unique molecular identifiers.

RNA was isolated from bulk, unsorted tissue, and RNA quality was assessed with a NanoDrop ND-1000 and an Agilent 2100. Normal lung samples were distant non-tumor tissue taken more than 3 cm from the tumor edge. Newly diagnosed lung cancer patients without prior chemotherapy who had been admitted for thoracic surgery in China between August and November 2014 were enrolled as donors. Anyone who had undergone radiotherapy or chemotherapy before, or who had another cancer at the same time, was left out of the study. Surgical tissue pieces of about 1-2.2 cm3 were preserved in RNAlater solution and stored at -80 °C until use. To prepare the library, multiplex PCR was applied. The run used an Illumina HiSeq 2500. TCRbeta libraries were constructed through three rounds of nested PCR with primers (Table S4) according to protocols modified from ARM-PCR. Before sequencing, PCR products in the 200-500 bp range were cut out of the gel and cleaned up using the QIAquick gel extraction kit. Turning to the authors' computational methods: Trimmomatic was used to clean the reads, FLASH was used to merge the reads into complete CDR3 sequences, and MiTCR was used to assign the reads to V(D)J germline segments. Clonal diversity was calculated as the inverse Simpson's index using VDJtools. In-frame sequences lacking a premature stop codon were counted as productive reads. Through fastp at Q25 and MiXCR, TCRdb rebuilt clones from the public reads, retaining in-frame beta chains. Every distinct CDR3 protein forms one entry, paired with its most common genes and DNA. The V and J calls and clone size are TCRdb's, not the authors'. The sample table shows around 76,000 distinct CDR3 sequences, and more than 65% are seen once. The ten largest make up about two fifths of the sample.

The germline V gene yields MNHEY for CDR1 and SVGAGI for CDR2. Cut back by 0 bases and 4 bases, the V and J ends lie 9 bases apart. The CDR3 runs 14 residues from the cysteine to the phenylalanine. CDR3 DNA is the only sequence kept; it has 42 bases, read in frame from the first base. As regards this clonotype: The target of this receptor is not known. Nothing much larger sits one base from this clone, and base qualities are not available.

Sequences were obtained from distant non-tumor lung tissue. This TCR was recovered from a man between 65 and 85 years old with non-small cell lung cancer. The chain joins TRBV6-5 to TRBJ1-1; the D gene lacks a confident call. The CDR3: CASSYSTSGTEAFF. The DNA sequence is as follows: TGTGCCAGCAGTTACTCGACTTCAGGCACTGAAGCTTTCTTT.